This T cell receptor beta chain is from a study of T cells after yellow fever vaccination. Whole-study findings and limits: Post-booster repertoires contained most primary-vaccination clones again (about 95% CD4, 88% CD8).

Each CDR3 protein gets one entry after TCRdb re-called the 5' RACE reads with MiXCR. The table has some 350,000 distinct CDR3 sequences, roughly 4.3% seen once. This clonotype was seen at least ten times. Its specificity is unknown. Sample: PBMCs, taken 5 days after the yellow fever booster vaccination. This clonotype originated in a man younger than 30 who received the YFV17D yellow fever vaccine.

The CDR3 loop reads CASSLDWGYGYTF. CDR3 sequence (DNA): TGCGCCAGCAGCTTGGATTGGGGATATGGCTACACCTTC. The rearrangement joins TRBV5-1 to TRBJ1-2; no firm D call. This CDR3 has 13 amino acids. Germline lookup yields CDR1 SGHRS and CDR2 YFSETQ. V was cut by 0 bases and J by 5 bases, with 8 bases left in between.